These T cell receptor beta chains were read from a single sample in a study of OX40 agonist ivuxolimab in advanced cancers. Clones were read by immunoSEQ multiplex PCR, and TCRdb kept only the in-frame ones, dropping some. The table lists 70,000 or so clones, about 83% of them singletons. The sample here was CD4+ or CD8+ T cells sorted from blood, taken in a trial of the OX40 agonist ivuxolimab. These receptors all come from an adult with an advanced solid tumor such as melanoma, head and neck, liver or kidney cancer. CDR3s leave out the opening cysteine and the closing phenylalanine or tryptophan.

TRBJ2-3	15	TRBV15	ATSRDTPDRILDTQY
TRBJ2-7	10	TRBV5-6	ASSFQGYEQY
TRBJ1-2	9	TRBV6-5	ASSGGYGYT
TRBJ2-7	13	TRBV7-2	ASSPMTGSSYEQY
TRBJ1-1	11	TRBV27	ASSLTFSGEAF
TRBJ2-7	13	TRBV11-2	ASSLGGTGPYEQY
TRBJ1-4	12	TRBV15	ATRGTSQGEKLF
TRBJ2-6	13	TRBV9	ASRAGHSGANVLT
TRBJ1-1	12	TRBV5-1	ASSSDRMNTEAF
TRBJ2-1	17	TRBV9	ASSVRTSGGNPSYNEQF
TRBJ2-7	13	TRBV14	ASSQGTGHLYEQY
TRBJ2-5	12	TRBV5-1	ASSLEDREETQY
TRBJ2-4	13	TRBV19	ASSPRTGGFDIQY
TRBJ1-1	13	TRBV4-3	ASSQDIGPNTEAF
TRBJ2-5	13	TRBV7-9	ASSPSRGIQETQY
TRBJ2-7	13	TRBV4-2	ASSQEGFQGTEQY
TRBJ2-1	13	TRBV4-2	ASSRRQGSYNEQF
TRBJ1-2	11	TRBV28	ATLGTGGFGYT
TRBJ2-5	12	TRBV4-3	ASSQAGGPETQY
TRBJ1-1	11	TRBV7-3	ASSLAGVAEAF
TRBJ1-1	12	TRBV28	ASSGGRRNTEAF
TRBJ2-7	11	TRBV10-2	ASSETGGGEQY
TRBJ1-1	13	TRBV19	ASSITAAARGEAF
TRBJ1-2	12	TRBV14	ASSQIDRGYGYT